The 16 T cell receptor beta chains below all came from one sample that was sequenced in a study of T cells after yellow fever vaccination. In TCRdb, the 5' RACE reads were re-called with MiXCR into one record per CDR3 protein. Of around 300,000 distinct CDR3 sequences in the sample, over 10% were seen once. The sample here was CD4+ T cells sorted from PBMCs, taken 45 days after the yellow fever booster vaccination. The receptors originated from a man aged 25 to 40 who received the YFV17D yellow fever vaccine.

J is TRBJ1-5 and V is TRBV19; D unclear. CDR3 size: 13 residues. Trimming shortened V by 9 bases and J by 6 bases, and 15 bases separated the two germline ends. The germline CDR1 and CDR2 sequences are LNHDA and SQIVND (reference sequence). The CDR3 spells CARTGRSSQPQHF. CDR3 DNA: TGTGCCAGAACCGGACGGAGTAGTCAGCCCCAGCATTTT.

This clonotype was counted between two and nine times. The genes are TRBV6-5 and TRBJ2-2; tentative D call: TRBD2 (6 bases). This CDR3 contains 13 residues. Per the germline V gene, CDR1 is MNHEY and CDR2 is SVGAGI. Between the trimmed V and J ends, which lost 10 bases and 6 bases, there was a span of 15 bases. As DNA, the CDR3 is TGTGCCACCCGGGACTGGGAGGCCGGGGAGCTGTTTTTT. Amino acids: CATRDWEAGELFF.

This clonotype showed up many times. V is TRBV4-3 and J is TRBJ2-7, with D hard to call. Trimming stripped 0 bases from V and 2 bases from J, with 8 bases between. The CDR3 loop spans 14 amino acids. Germline V lookup: CDR1 LGHNA, CDR2 YSLEER. CDR3 DNA sequence: TGCGCCAGCAGCCAAGATCCCGTAGCCTACGAGCAGTACTTC. Translation gives CASSQDPVAYEQYF.

The CDR3 region has the DNA TGTGCCAGCAGCGCCGTTGTGGACCGCGAGCAGTACTTC. This encodes CASSAVVDREQYF. The V call is TRBV7-9, the J call TRBJ2-7; no reliable D call. This CDR3 region has 13 residues. Trimming stripped 5 bases from V and 6 bases from J, with 14 bases between. Germline CDR1 and CDR2: SEHNR and FQNEAQ (reference sequence).

The chain is built from TRBV7-2 and TRBJ2-7; possibly TRBD1 or TRBD2 for D (6 bases each). The V and J ends lost 5 bases and 3 bases respectively, with 11 bases between them. The CDR3 is 13 residues long. Germline V gene lookup returns CDR1 SGHTA and CDR2 FQGNSA. Here the CDR3 DNA reads TGTGCCAGCAGCCAGAGGGGGGACTACGAGCAGTACTTC. This codes for CASSQRGDYEQYF.

There are a few counts of this clonotype. V gene TRBV18 combines with J gene TRBJ2-7; tentative D call: TRBD2 (6 bases). The V end lost 4 bases, the J end lost 4 bases, and 20 bases lay between the germline ends. The germline CDR1 and CDR2 sequences are KGHSH and LQKENI. The CDR3 sequence is 16 residues long. The chain's CDR3 is CASSHYAGMALYEQYF. The DNA for the CDR3 is TGTGCCAGCTCACATTACGCGGGGATGGCCCTATACGAGCAGTACTTC.

The V gene is TRBV12-3 or TRBV12-4, the J gene TRBJ2-7, with 7 bases matching TRBD1. V lost 6 bases, J lost 1 base, and 6 bases stayed unmatched. The CDR3 contains 14 residues. The CDR3 here is CASSRGQVSYEQYF. In nucleotides, the CDR3 is TGTGCCAGCAGCCGCGGACAGGTATCCTACGAGCAGTACTTC.

This clonotype was seen repeatedly, ten times or more. V usage is TRBV29-1 and J usage is TRBJ2-7; weak D call: TRBD1 (5 bases). The V gene lost 3 bases and the J gene lost 0 bases, with 9 bases spanning the gap. CDR1 and CDR2 from the germline V gene are SQVTM and ANQGSEA. The CDR3 extends over 13 amino acids. CDR3 loop: CSVEQGSSYEQYF. CDR3 in DNA: TGCAGCGTTGAGCAGGGATCCTCCTACGAGCAGTACTTC.

In this sample, this clonotype turned up a few times. The chain recombines TRBV6-1 with TRBJ2-1; D ambiguous. The CDR3 length is 12 residues. CDR1 is MNHNS and CDR2 is SASEGT in the germline V gene. Trimming left V 4 bases short and J 13 bases short, with 14 bases between. In nucleotides, the CDR3 is TGTGCCAGCAGTGGAGACGCCCGACCCCAGTTCTTC. Translation: CASSGDARPQFF.

The chain couples TRBV5-6 to TRBJ2-1; D perhaps matches TRBD1 (5 bases). The V gene lost 0 bases and the J gene lost 7 bases, with 8 bases spanning the gap. Germline V CDR1 and CDR2: SGHDT, YYEEEE. The CDR3 has 13 residues. The CDR3 protein is CASSLANRNEQFF. The DNA for the CDR3 is TGTGCCAGCAGCTTGGCCAACAGGAATGAGCAGTTCTTC.

The chain has TRBV5-5 and TRBJ2-5, with 10 positions matching TRBD2. The ends lost 0 bases at V and 0 bases at J; junction bases unmatched: 2. Germline V gives CDR1 SGHKS, CDR2 YYEKEE (reference sequence). The CDR3 extends over 16 amino acids. CDR3 DNA sequence: TGTGCCAGCAGCTTGGCTAGCGGGAGTAACCAAGAGACCCAGTACTTC. Translating gives CASSLASGSNQETQYF.

The table lists this clonotype with a few counts. The rearrangement uses TRBV20-1 and TRBJ2-7; no reliable D call. This CDR3 is built from 14 residues. Germline V lookup: CDR1 DFQATT, CDR2 SNEGSKA (reference sequence). The germline V and J ends were trimmed by 6 bases and 3 bases, with 18 bases remaining between them. CDR3 sequence (DNA): TGCAGTGCGAGTCAGGTTGCCCAAAACTACGAGCAGTACTTC. It translates to CSASQVAQNYEQYF.

V gene TRBV12-3 or TRBV12-4 combines with J gene TRBJ2-7; weak D call: TRBD1 (5 bases). V was cut by 0 bases and J by 0 bases, with 15 bases left in between. The CDR3 runs 17 residues. The CDR3 reads CASSLALRAASSYEQYF. The CDR3 DNA follows: TGTGCCAGCAGTTTAGCGCTCAGGGCGGCAAGCTCCTACGAGCAGTACTTC.

V and J are TRBV5-1 and TRBJ2-2; D call uncertain. Germline loops: CDR1 SGHRS, CDR2 YFSETQ. The CDR3 loop spans 14 amino acids. V lost 6 bases and J 4 bases, leaving 13 bases between the germline ends. The CDR3 region has the DNA TGCGCCAGCACAGACGGGCTCAGCACCGGGGAGCTGTTTTTT. Encoded protein: CASTDGLSTGELFF.

The J gene is TRBJ1-2, the V gene TRBV20-1; D is uncertain. Germline V gene lookup returns CDR1 DFQATT and CDR2 SNEGSKA (reference sequence). Trimming pared 8 bases from V and 2 bases from J, leaving 15 bases between. This CDR3 comprises 13 residues. The CDR3 DNA is TGCAGTACTAAAGTGGCAGTGAACTATGGCTACACCTTC. Residues: CSTKVAVNYGYTF.

This sequence joins TRBV18 and TRBJ2-7; 7 nucleotides align to TRBD1. With 4 bases clipped from V and 0 bases from J, the junction kept 6 bases outside the gene matches. Germline CDR1 and CDR2: KGHSH and LQKENI. The length of the CDR3 is 15 residues. The CDR3 sequence: CASSLLTGPSYEQYF. The DNA for the CDR3 is TGTGCCAGCTCACTATTGACAGGGCCCTCCTACGAGCAGTACTTC.